These 26 T cell receptor beta chains share one sample of origin, sequenced in a study of pediatric ulcerative colitis. Sequenced by immunoSEQ multiplex PCR; TCRdb stores in-frame clones only, minus some. The profile covers tens of thousands of clones, with around four fifths appearing a single time and roughly 5.4% taken by the ten largest. The sample comprised blood. The receptors shown here come from a boy between 10 and 17 years old with moderate ulcerative colitis.

This rearrangement joins TRBV6-5 to TRBJ1-4; no clear D. V was shortened by 6 bases and J by 10 bases, with 18 bases between the two germline ends. CDR1 is MNHEY, CDR2 SVGAGI, per germline. The CDR3 loop spans 14 amino acids. The CDR3: CASSPRRDWGKLFF. The CDR3 coding sequence is TGTGCCAGCAGCCCAAGGCGGGATTGGGGAAAACTGTTTTTT.

The chain uses TRBV6-1 and TRBJ1-4; perhaps TRBD1 as D (5 bases). V shed 9 bases and J shed 14 bases, with 16 bases lying between them. The V gene's germline CDR1 is MNHNS and CDR2 SASEGT. The CDR3 consists of 11 residues. For the CDR3, the DNA is TGTGCCAGGGCAGCCCACGGGGGGCTGTTTTTT. Translating gives CARAAHGGLFF.

Only one count was recorded for this clone. The V and J genes are TRBV6-6 and TRBJ1-6; D unclear. Trimming removed 0 bases at V and 9 bases at J, with 12 bases between. The CDR3 totals 15 residues. From germline, CDR1 is MNHNY and CDR2 SVGAGI (reference sequence). CDR3 nucleotide sequence: TGTGCCAGCAGTTACTCGCGGGTTCTGGGTTCACCCCTCCACTTT. Protein: CASSYSRVLGSPLHF.

This clone was observed once. The chain employs TRBV11-3 and TRBJ2-3; 10 bases map to TRBD1. Germline values: CDR1 SGHNT, CDR2 YENEEA. This CDR3 is built from 16 residues. V was clipped by 0 bases and J by 4 bases; unmatched bases: 4. CDR3 DNA sequence: TGTGCCAGCAGCTTAGATCATGGGACAGGGGCAGATACGCAGTATTTT. It is translated as CASSLDHGTGADTQYF.

The chain joins TRBV5-5 to TRBJ2-5; D not certain. With 3 bases removed from V and 5 bases from J, the gap between germline ends came to 8 bases. The CDR3 extends over 12 amino acids. CDR1 is SGHKS and CDR2 is YYEKEE in the germline V gene (reference sequence). The chain's CDR3 is CASSWTGETQYF. CDR3 nucleotides: TGTGCCAGCAGCTGGACCGGGGAGACCCAGTACTTC.

The V call is TRBV7-2, the J call TRBJ1-3, with D hard to call. The CDR3 is 14 residues long. Looked up from germline, CDR1 is SGHTA and CDR2 is FQGNSA. The V end lost 5 bases, the J end lost 4 bases, and 12 bases lay between the germline ends. This CDR3 reads CASSQDLGGNTIYF. The CDR3 DNA sequence: TGTGCCAGCAGCCAGGACCTCGGAGGAAACACCATATATTTT.

The chain couples TRBV2 to TRBJ1-5; the D gene is possibly TRBD1 (5 bases). The CDR3 consists of 13 residues. Trimming took 3 bases from V and 6 from J, leaving 9 bases between them. Germline CDR1 SNHLY, CDR2 FYNNEI. The CDR3 region is CASSESGPQPQHF. In DNA form, the CDR3 reads TGTGCCAGCAGTGAGTCAGGGCCTCAGCCCCAGCATTTT. Drawing the rest from reference TRBV2 and TRBJ1-5, the complete variable domain is EPEVTQTPSHQVTQMGQEVILRCVPISNHLYFYWYRQILGQKVEFLVSFYNNEISEKSEIFDDQFSVERPDGSNFTLKIRSTKLEDSAMYFCASSESGPQPQHFGDGTRLSIL.

CDR3 in amino acids: CASSVGTDRSNYGYTF. DNA of the CDR3: TGTGCCAGCAGCGTAGGGACGGATCGATCTAACTATGGCTACACCTTC. This chain uses TRBV9 with TRBJ1-2; D unresolved. CDR1 SGDLS and CDR2 YYNGEE come from the germline V gene. The CDR3 consists of 16 residues. Trimming left V 0 bases short and J 0 bases short, with 12 bases between.

The gene calls are TRBV10-3 and TRBJ1-6, with TRBD1 matching over 7 bases. From germline, CDR1 is ENHRY and CDR2 SYGVKD. The CDR3 spans 15 residues. Losses at the gene ends were 2 bases for V and 6 bases for J; bases not matched to a gene: 4. The CDR3 DNA reads as TGTGCCATCAGTGAGGGGGGACAGCTTAATTCACCCCTCCACTTT. This encodes CAISEGGQLNSPLHF.

The V and J genes are TRBV6-4 and TRBJ1-2; D is unresolved. Trimming cost V 3 bases and J 8 bases, with 13 bases left between them. The CDR3 is 13 residues long. Germline V lookup: CDR1 MRHNA, CDR2 SNTAGT. CDR3 in amino acids: CASSETAWRGYTF. The CDR3 region has the DNA TGTGCCAGCAGTGAAACAGCGTGGAGGGGCTACACCTTC.

The chain is built from TRBV14 and TRBJ1-1; D unresolved. CDR1 is SGHDN, CDR2 FVKESK, per germline. Trimming stripped 4 bases from V and 5 bases from J, with 14 bases between. CDR3 length: 14 amino acids. CDR3 protein: CASSLTGRWTEAFF. The CDR3, as DNA: TGTGCCAGCAGCCTTACGGGTAGATGGACTGAAGCTTTCTTT.

This clone turned up a few times. V gene TRBV7-2 combines with J gene TRBJ1-5, with D perhaps TRBD1 (6 bases). CDR1 SGHTA and CDR2 FQGNSA come from the germline V gene. V was pared by 5 bases and J by 5 bases, with 13 bases between. This CDR3 contains 14 residues. The CDR3 bases are TGTGCCAGCAGCCTAAAACAGGGTGATCAGCCCCAGCATTTT. Translated: CASSLKQGDQPQHF.

The rearrangement uses TRBV6-1 and TRBJ2-7; D gene uncertain. Germline CDR1 and CDR2: MNHNS and SASEGT. V was trimmed by 2 bases and J by 3 bases, leaving 2 bases between them. This CDR3 is built from 11 residues. The CDR3 sequence: CASSENYEQYF. The DNA of the CDR3 is TGTGCCAGCAGTGAAAACTACGAGCAGTACTTC.

This clone was counted once. The chain couples TRBV30 to TRBJ2-5; no firm D call. This CDR3 is 13 amino acids long. Deletions cut 0 bases from V and 4 bases from J, with 9 bases between. Germline loops: CDR1 GTSNPN, CDR2 SVGIG (reference sequence). This chain's CDR3 is CAWSVSYRETQYF. CDR3 sequence (DNA): TGTGCCTGGAGTGTATCCTACCGAGAGACCCAGTACTTC.

The chain is built from TRBV5-1 and TRBJ1-1; D is ambiguous. The CDR3 has 13 residues. Germline CDR1 SGHRS, CDR2 YFSETQ. Between the trimmed V and J ends, which lost 1 base and 3 bases, there was a span of 7 bases. The CDR3 spells CASSLNTDTEAFF. CDR3 bases: TGCGCCAGCAGCTTGAACACTGACACTGAAGCTTTCTTT. Based on the CDR3 plus reference TRBV5-1 and TRBJ1-1, the full variable domain is KAGVTQTPRYLIKTRGQQVTLSCSPISGHRSVSWYQQTPGQGLQFLFEYFSETQRNKGNFPGRFSGRQFSNSRSEMNVSTLELGDSALYLCASSLNTDTEAFFGQGTRLTVV.

The gene calls are TRBV19 and TRBJ2-2, with a tentative D call TRBD1 (6 bases). Trimming shortened V by 5 bases and J by 1 base, and 8 bases separated the two germline ends. There are 14 residues in the CDR3. Germline-derived CDR1 and CDR2 are LNHDA and SQIVND (reference sequence). CDR3 in DNA: TGTGCCAGTAGTCTGGACAGGAACACCGGGGAGCTGTTTTTT. This codes for CASSLDRNTGELFF.

The chain recombines TRBV19 with TRBJ2-7, with D unresolved. V lost 3 bases and J lost 0, with 18 bases in between. Germline V gene data show CDR1 as LNHDA and CDR2 as SQIVND (reference sequence). This CDR3 is built from 17 residues. The CDR3 reads CASSMSWGRQSSYEQYF. The DNA of the CDR3 is TGTGCCAGTAGTATGTCGTGGGGTCGACAAAGCTCCTACGAGCAGTACTTC.

This rearrangement joins TRBV6-6 to TRBJ1-5; no clear D. V was shortened by 1 base and J by 9 bases, with 10 bases between the two germline ends. The CDR3 extends over 13 amino acids. The germline CDR1 and CDR2 sequences are MNHNY and SVGAGI (reference sequence). CDR3 amino acids: CASSYFEGRPQHF. The CDR3 region has the DNA TGTGCCAGCAGTTACTTTGAGGGTCGGCCCCAGCATTTT.

The chain employs TRBV19 and TRBJ1-1; tentatively, D is TRBD1 (6 bases). Looked up from germline, CDR1 is LNHDA and CDR2 is SQIVND (reference sequence). Trimming left V 9 bases short and J 1 base short, with 12 bases between. There are 13 residues in the CDR3. CDR3 bases: TGTGCCAGCGGATGGACAGAGAACACTGAAGCTTTCTTT. Protein sequence: CASGWTENTEAFF.

The chain uses TRBV5-6 and TRBJ2-5; tentatively, D is TRBD1 (5 bases). This CDR3 spans 12 amino acids. In germline, CDR1 is SGHDT, CDR2 YYEEEE. V shed 4 bases and J shed 4 bases, with 8 bases lying between them. The CDR3 sequence: CASSRGGETQYF. CDR3 DNA: TGTGCCAGCAGCAGGGGTGGAGAGACCCAGTACTTC.

This chain connects TRBV30 to TRBJ1-1; 8 bases map to TRBD1. Germline CDR1 is GTSNPN and CDR2 is SVGIG (reference sequence). J gave up 1 base and V 4 bases, and 5 bases lay outside the gene matches. This CDR3 is 14 amino acids long. In DNA form, the CDR3 reads TGTGCCTGGACTAGGGGACAGGAGAACACTGAAGCTTTCTTT. The encoded protein is CAWTRGQENTEAFF.

This chain uses TRBV2 with TRBJ1-1, with a tentative D call TRBD1 (6 bases). V gave up 11 bases and J gave up 0 bases, with 19 bases separating them. Germline CDR1 reads SNHLY; CDR2 reads FYNNEI. The CDR3 totals 15 residues. The CDR3: CARRPRQGMNTEAFF. As DNA, the CDR3 is TGTGCCCGTAGACCAAGGCAGGGGATGAACACTGAAGCTTTCTTT. The full variable domain, completed using reference TRBV2 and TRBJ1-1, is EPEVTQTPSHQVTQMGQEVILRCVPISNHLYFYWYRQILGQKVEFLVSFYNNEISEKSEIFDDQFSVERPDGSNFTLKIRSTKLEDSAMYFCARRPRQGMNTEAFFGQGTRLTVV.

The chain couples TRBV5-4 to TRBJ1-1; 8 nucleotides line up with TRBD1. In germline, CDR1 is SGHNT, CDR2 YYREEE (reference sequence). The CDR3 is made up of 15 amino acids. The V and J ends lost 4 bases and 1 base, in that order; junction bases with no gene match: 6. CDR3 DNA: TGTGCCAGCAGCCCCGCGGGGACAGGGAACACTGAAGCTTTCTTT. Amino acid sequence: CASSPAGTGNTEAFF.

The chain recombines TRBV11-2 with TRBJ2-1, with 7 nucleotides matching TRBD2. This CDR3 contains 14 residues. With 3 bases clipped from V and 5 bases from J, the junction kept 4 bases outside the gene matches. CDR1 and CDR2 (germline): SGHAT, FQNNGV. The DNA of the CDR3 is TGTGCCAGCAGCTTTGGGGGGAGGGACAATGAGCAGTTCTTC. Residues: CASSFGGRDNEQFF.

This rearrangement joins TRBV9 to TRBJ2-5; 8 bases are shared with TRBD1. CDR1 and CDR2 (germline): SGDLS, YYNGEE. CDR3 size: 14 residues. Unmatched junction bases numbered 6, after V lost 4 bases and J lost 4 bases. DNA for the CDR3: TGTGCCAGCAGCCCTCAGGGGGCAGGAGAGACCCAGTACTTC. As protein: CASSPQGAGETQYF.

CDR3 protein: CASSISGGGYTF. DNA of the CDR3: TGTGCCAGTAGTATCTCGGGCGGCGGCTACACCTTC. This rearrangement joins TRBV19 to TRBJ1-2; D is uncertain. The V end lost 3 bases, the J end lost 8 bases, and 10 bases lay between the germline ends. Germline assignment: CDR1 LNHDA and CDR2 SQIVND (reference sequence). This CDR3 region has 12 residues.